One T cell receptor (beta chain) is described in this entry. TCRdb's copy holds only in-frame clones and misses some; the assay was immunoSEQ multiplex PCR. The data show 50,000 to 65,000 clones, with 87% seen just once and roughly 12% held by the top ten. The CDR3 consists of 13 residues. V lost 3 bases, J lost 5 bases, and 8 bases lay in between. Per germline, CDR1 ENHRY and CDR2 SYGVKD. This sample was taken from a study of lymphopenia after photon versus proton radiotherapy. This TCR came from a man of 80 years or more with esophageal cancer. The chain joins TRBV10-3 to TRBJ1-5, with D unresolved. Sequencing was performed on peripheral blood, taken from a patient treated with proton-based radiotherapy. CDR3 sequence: CAISDGGYQPQHF. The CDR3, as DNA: TGTGCCATCAGTGATGGCGGGTATCAGCCCCAGCATTTT.